Listed below are T cell receptor beta chains from one sample, sequenced in a study of blood T cell repertoires in COVID-19. Assay used: immunoSEQ multiplex PCR; TCRdb lists only in-frame clones, some missing. In the table there are a few hundred thousand clones, approximately 84% of which are singletons. Sequencing was performed on PBMCs or T cells enriched from blood (not recorded which). These receptors originate from a woman in her thirties who had recovered from COVID-19. The CDR3 runs from the conserved cysteine through the conserved F or W. A D gene is named only where the DNA matches it firmly. Size is omitted from some rows. Given values are once, few, many or a class for expanded clones.

cdr3_nt: TGTGCCAGCAGTCCCGACAGAGTAGTAGCCAAAAACATTCAGTACTTC
cdr3_aa: CASSPDRVVAKNIQYF
clone_size: -
j_call: TRBJ2-4
v_call: TRBV5-4
cdr3_length: 16
d_call: -

cdr3_nt: TGTGCCAGCAGAGAAGGGCCAGGGGATGGCTACACCTTC
cdr3_aa: CASREGPGDGYTF
clone_size: -
j_call: TRBJ1-2
v_call: TRBV12-3/TRBV12-4
cdr3_length: 13
d_call: -

cdr3_nt: TGCGCCAGCAGCCGCACTAGCGGGGGCTCCTACAATGAGCAGTTCTTC
cdr3_aa: CASSRTSGGSYNEQFF
clone_size: -
j_call: TRBJ2-1
v_call: TRBV10-2
cdr3_length: 16
d_call: TRBD2

cdr3_nt: TGTGCCAGTAGTATTCAGGGTGGGTACACTGAAGCTTTCTTT
cdr3_aa: CASSIQGGYTEAFF
clone_size: -
j_call: TRBJ1-1
v_call: TRBV19
cdr3_length: 14
d_call: -

cdr3_nt: TGTGCCAGCAGTCACGTTGGAGCTTACGAGCAGTACTTC
cdr3_aa: CASSHVGAYEQYF
clone_size: -
j_call: TRBJ2-7
v_call: TRBV27
cdr3_length: 13
d_call: -

cdr3_nt: TGTGCCAGCAGTTCACCGGGCGGGGTTGGAAACACCATATATTTT
cdr3_aa: CASSSPGGVGNTIYF
clone_size: -
j_call: TRBJ1-3
v_call: TRBV28
cdr3_length: 15
d_call: -

cdr3_nt: TGTGCCAGCTCACAGGGGACAGGGAACACTGAAGCTTTCTTT
cdr3_aa: CASSQGTGNTEAFF
clone_size: few
j_call: TRBJ1-1
v_call: TRBV27
cdr3_length: 14
d_call: TRBD1

cdr3_nt: TGCGCCAGCAGCTTAGGACTAGCGGGGGGCCACGCCTACGAGCAGTACTTC
cdr3_aa: CASSLGLAGGHAYEQYF
clone_size: -
j_call: TRBJ2-7
v_call: TRBV5-1
cdr3_length: 17
d_call: TRBD2

cdr3_nt: TGTGCCAGCAGTTTAAACGGGGGAGTTGGTTCAGATACGCAGTATTTT
cdr3_aa: CASSLNGGVGSDTQYF
clone_size: -
j_call: TRBJ2-3
v_call: TRBV28
cdr3_length: 16
d_call: -

cdr3_nt: TGTGCCATCAGTGAGTCCGGGACAGCCACCGGGGAGCTGTTTTTT
cdr3_aa: CAISESGTATGELFF
clone_size: -
j_call: TRBJ2-2
v_call: TRBV10-3
cdr3_length: 15
d_call: TRBD1

cdr3_nt: TGTGCCAGCGCGAGATCCTACGAGCAGTACTTC
cdr3_aa: CASARSYEQYF
clone_size: -
j_call: TRBJ2-7
v_call: TRBV5-8
cdr3_length: 11
d_call: -

cdr3_nt: TGCAGCGTTGCCCGTGTGTATGGCTACACCTTC
cdr3_aa: CSVARVYGYTF
clone_size: -
j_call: TRBJ1-2
v_call: TRBV29-1
cdr3_length: 11
d_call: -

cdr3_nt: TGTGCCAGCAGTGCCCAAAGCCTCGGCTACACCTTC
cdr3_aa: CASSAQSLGYTF
clone_size: -
j_call: TRBJ1-2
v_call: TRBV2
cdr3_length: 12
d_call: -

cdr3_nt: TGTGCCAGCAGCCCAAGCGGCAGCTTTAATTCACCCCTCCACTTT
cdr3_aa: CASSPSGSFNSPLHF
clone_size: -
j_call: TRBJ1-6
v_call: TRBV6-5
cdr3_length: 15
d_call: -

cdr3_nt: TGTGCCACCTCCCGGGGGTACGAAAAACTGTTTTTT
cdr3_aa: CATSRGYEKLFF
clone_size: -
j_call: TRBJ1-4
v_call: TRBV12-3/TRBV12-4
cdr3_length: 12
d_call: -

cdr3_nt: TGTGCCAGCAGCGACCGGACTAGCGAAACAGATACGCAGTATTTT
cdr3_aa: CASSDRTSETDTQYF
clone_size: -
j_call: TRBJ2-3
v_call: TRBV9
cdr3_length: 15
d_call: TRBD2

cdr3_nt: TGTGCCAGCAGCTTGTTAGGGACAGGGTCGGACGGGGAGCTGTTTTTT
cdr3_aa: CASSLLGTGSDGELFF
clone_size: -
j_call: TRBJ2-2
v_call: TRBV5-8
cdr3_length: 16
d_call: TRBD1

cdr3_nt: TGTGCCAGCAGCTTAGGGGGGGGCGACAGGGGACGAAATTCACCCCTCCACTTT
cdr3_aa: CASSLGGGDRGRNSPLHF
clone_size: -
j_call: TRBJ1-6
v_call: TRBV11-3
cdr3_length: 18
d_call: TRBD1

cdr3_nt: TGTGCCAGCAGCCCGACTAGCAATGAGCAGTTCTTC
cdr3_aa: CASSPTSNEQFF
clone_size: few
j_call: TRBJ2-1
v_call: TRBV12-3/TRBV12-4
cdr3_length: 12
d_call: -

cdr3_nt: TGTGCCAGCAGTTCCACCAGGACAGGATCCTCACCCCTCCACTTT
cdr3_aa: CASSSTRTGSSPLHF
clone_size: -
j_call: TRBJ1-6
v_call: TRBV6-5
cdr3_length: 15
d_call: TRBD1

cdr3_nt: TGTGCCAGCAGCGAGGGACAGAATTATGGCTACACCTTC
cdr3_aa: CASSEGQNYGYTF
clone_size: -
j_call: TRBJ1-2
v_call: TRBV7-3
cdr3_length: 13
d_call: TRBD1

cdr3_nt: TGCGCCAGCAGCTTGAGGGGGACAGAAGCTTTCTTT
cdr3_aa: CASSLRGTEAFF
clone_size: -
j_call: TRBJ1-1
v_call: TRBV5-1
cdr3_length: 12
d_call: -

cdr3_nt: TGTGCCAGCAGTCTTTGGAGTAGAGGCACAGATACGCAGTATTTT
cdr3_aa: CASSLWSRGTDTQYF
clone_size: once
j_call: TRBJ2-3
v_call: TRBV7-2
cdr3_length: 15
d_call: -

cdr3_nt: TGTGCCAGCAGCCGTCATCCGGGACAGTCCCTCGCCTATGGCTACACCTTC
cdr3_aa: CASSRHPGQSLAYGYTF
clone_size: -
j_call: TRBJ1-2
v_call: TRBV5-4
cdr3_length: 17
d_call: TRBD1

cdr3_nt: TGTGCCAGCAGTTGGGGGGGAAACCCCACTGAAGCTTTCTTT
cdr3_aa: CASSWGGNPTEAFF
clone_size: few
j_call: TRBJ1-1
v_call: TRBV11-2
cdr3_length: 14
d_call: -

cdr3_nt: TGTGCCAGCAGCTTAGGTCAGAACACTGAAGCTTTCTTT
cdr3_aa: CASSLGQNTEAFF
clone_size: -
j_call: TRBJ1-1
v_call: TRBV11-3
cdr3_length: 13
d_call: -

cdr3_nt: TGTGCCAGCAGGAAGGGACAGGGGTCGATAAGCAATCAGCCCCAGCATTTT
cdr3_aa: CASRKGQGSISNQPQHF
clone_size: -
j_call: TRBJ1-5
v_call: TRBV27
cdr3_length: 17
d_call: TRBD1

cdr3_nt: TGTGCCAGCTCATTGGACTTAAGCTCTGGAAACACCATATATTTT
cdr3_aa: CASSLDLSSGNTIYF
clone_size: -
j_call: TRBJ1-3
v_call: TRBV18
cdr3_length: 15
d_call: -

cdr3_nt: TGCAGCGTTCGTGGGAGCTCCTACAATGAGCAGTTCTTC
cdr3_aa: CSVRGSSYNEQFF
clone_size: -
j_call: TRBJ2-1
v_call: TRBV29-1
cdr3_length: 13
d_call: -

cdr3_nt: TGTGCCAGCACCCGGGACAGCCCCCCGGACACTGAAGCTTTCTTT
cdr3_aa: CASTRDSPPDTEAFF
clone_size: -
j_call: TRBJ1-1
v_call: TRBV6-5
cdr3_length: 15
d_call: TRBD1

cdr3_nt: TGTGCCAGCTCACCAAGGGGACAGGGCTCCCACATTAACTATGGCTACACCTTC
cdr3_aa: CASSPRGQGSHINYGYTF
clone_size: -
j_call: TRBJ1-2
v_call: TRBV18
cdr3_length: 18
d_call: TRBD1

cdr3_nt: TGTGCCAGCAGCTTAGCGGGAGGGGATTTATCGGAGACCCAGTACTTC
cdr3_aa: CASSLAGGDLSETQYF
clone_size: -
j_call: TRBJ2-5
v_call: TRBV7-8
cdr3_length: 16
d_call: TRBD2

cdr3_nt: TGTGCCAGCAGCGTAACCGGGGAGAGGAACACTGAAGCTTTCTTT
cdr3_aa: CASSVTGERNTEAFF
clone_size: once
j_call: TRBJ1-1
v_call: TRBV9
cdr3_length: 15
d_call: -

cdr3_nt: TGTGCCAGTTTTTTCCGCAGGGGAGACTATGGCTACACCTTC
cdr3_aa: CASFFRRGDYGYTF
clone_size: few
j_call: TRBJ1-2
v_call: TRBV28
cdr3_length: 14
d_call: -

cdr3_nt: TGTGCCAGCAGTGACTCTGGGGGGGTAGAGCGGGACAATGAGCAGTTCTTC
cdr3_aa: CASSDSGGVERDNEQFF
clone_size: -
j_call: TRBJ2-1
v_call: TRBV6-4
cdr3_length: 17
d_call: TRBD2

cdr3_nt: TGTGCCAGCTCACCCCAGTACAATCAGCCCCAGCATTTT
cdr3_aa: CASSPQYNQPQHF
clone_size: few
j_call: TRBJ1-5
v_call: TRBV18
cdr3_length: 13
d_call: -

cdr3_nt: TGCAGTGCAGCCTCTGGAAACACCATATATTTT
cdr3_aa: CSAASGNTIYF
clone_size: once
j_call: TRBJ1-3
v_call: TRBV20-1
cdr3_length: 11
d_call: -

cdr3_nt: TGTGCCAGCAGCCGGGGACTAGCGGGGGAGGACACCGGGGAGCTGTTTTTT
cdr3_aa: CASSRGLAGEDTGELFF
clone_size: -
j_call: TRBJ2-2
v_call: TRBV14
cdr3_length: 17
d_call: TRBD2

cdr3_nt: TGTGCCAGTAGTGTGGGACTAGCGGGTTACTCCTACAATGAGCAGTTCTTC
cdr3_aa: CASSVGLAGYSYNEQFF
clone_size: -
j_call: TRBJ2-1
v_call: TRBV19
cdr3_length: 17
d_call: TRBD2

cdr3_nt: TGTGCCAGTAGTATAGGCGGGGGGGCCTGGAATGAGCAGTTCTTC
cdr3_aa: CASSIGGGAWNEQFF
clone_size: once
j_call: TRBJ2-1
v_call: TRBV19
cdr3_length: 15
d_call: TRBD2

cdr3_nt: TGCGCCAGCAGCCCTCCGGGTGTGGGACAGGGCCCTCAAGGCGAGCAGTACTTC
cdr3_aa: CASSPPGVGQGPQGEQYF
clone_size: once
j_call: TRBJ2-7
v_call: TRBV4-1
cdr3_length: 18
d_call: TRBD1

cdr3_nt: TGTGCCAGCAGCTTGCTGGGGTCGGGGTATAGCAATCAGCCCCAGCATTTT
cdr3_aa: CASSLLGSGYSNQPQHF
clone_size: -
j_call: TRBJ1-5
v_call: TRBV5-8
cdr3_length: 17
d_call: -

cdr3_nt: TGTGCCAGCAGTTATTACAGGGGTTCCTACGAGCAGTACTTC
cdr3_aa: CASSYYRGSYEQYF
clone_size: -
j_call: TRBJ2-7
v_call: TRBV6-5
cdr3_length: 14
d_call: TRBD1

cdr3_nt: TGTGCCAGCAGTTTAAGGGGGAAAGAAGAAAAACTGTTTTTT
cdr3_aa: CASSLRGKEEKLFF
clone_size: -
j_call: TRBJ1-4
v_call: TRBV27
cdr3_length: 14
d_call: -

cdr3_nt: TGTGCCAGTAGTACGGCGGGGGGGCCCTATGAGCAGTTCTTC
cdr3_aa: CASSTAGGPYEQFF
clone_size: -
j_call: TRBJ2-1
v_call: TRBV19
cdr3_length: 14
d_call: TRBD2

cdr3_nt: TGTGCCAGCATCGCTAGCGGGAGTAGGAATGAGCAGTTCTTC
cdr3_aa: CASIASGSRNEQFF
clone_size: -
j_call: TRBJ2-1
v_call: TRBV2
cdr3_length: 14
d_call: TRBD2